This T cell receptor (beta chain) was observed in a study of shared clonotypes between healthy human individuals. Study details: The donor group consisted of two women and three men, aged 18 to 49. The study, taken as a whole, reports: On the whole, naive subsets had larger estimated richness than memory subsets had.

Germline loops: CDR1 KGHSH, CDR2 LQKENI. This CDR3 has 15 residues. Trimming left V 6 bases short and J 3 bases short, with 18 bases between. As concerns this clone: The antigen remains unidentified.

Donors included only healthy HIV-negative adults lacking recent acute infections or vaccinations. Once extracted for a subset, genomic DNA was divided evenly among several immunoSEQ plates. Clones were sequenced by immunoSEQ multiplex PCR, and TCRdb holds only the in-frame ones, with some missing. Of approximately 1.1 million clones in the sample, around 78% were seen once. The chain couples TRBV18 to TRBJ2-7, with a tentative D call TRBD2 (6 bases). Sequences were obtained from memory CD4+ T cells from PBMCs. Subset denoted: CD45RA-negative fraction. The source of this sequence is a man in his late teens or twenties in good health. Some clones in this sample may be carry-over from other donors' samples. The CDR3 here is CASSRSAGLNYEQYF. In nucleotides, the CDR3 is TGTGCCAGCTCCCGCTCCGCGGGACTGAACTACGAGCAGTACTTC. The full variable domain, completed using reference TRBV18 and TRBJ2-7, is NAGVMQNPRHLVRRRGQEARLRCSPMKGHSHVYWYRQLPEEGLKFMVYLQKENIIDESGMPKERFSAEFPKEGPSILRIQQVVRGDSAAYFCASSRSAGLNYEQYFGPGTRLTVT.